The TCR beta chain under discussion was sequenced for a study of T-cell memory formation after mild COVID-19. As for this clonotype: The antigen is unknown.

MiXCR, run by TCRdb on the 5' RACE reads, gives a single entry per CDR3 protein. The table includes some 40,000 distinct CDR3 sequences, 5.5% to 7% detected once. The V gene lost 2 bases and the J gene lost 3 bases, with 11 bases spanning the gap. Germline V gene sequence: CDR1 MNHEY, CDR2 SVGAGI. This CDR3 contains 15 residues. Study outcomes and limitations: Cross-reactive memory appears to have joined, as suggested by some responding clones showing up in pre-infection memory.

The sample comprised PBMCs or a T cell subset sorted from them (not recorded which). The source is an adult who had mild COVID-19 (a few samples of this study predate the infection). Cell type and time point are not known. The genes are TRBV6-5 and TRBJ1-5; D remains ambiguous. The CDR3 DNA is TGTGCCAGCAGTTACGGTTCGGGGTCCAATCAGCCCCAGCATTTT. Protein sequence: CASSYGSGSNQPQHF.